Shown below are 24 T cell receptor beta chains from a single sample sequenced in a study of T-cell reconstitution after alpha-beta-depleted transplantation in children. Construction of the TCRbeta library involved unique molecular identifiers. TCRdb fed the PCR reads into MiXCR, producing one record per CDR3 protein. This sample has 330,000 or so distinct CDR3 sequences, with roughly 9.1% found just once. This specimen was PBMCs, taken before TCRalphabeta/CD19-depleted stem cell transplant. The receptors were gathered from a boy younger than two with acute myeloid leukemia, due to receive a stem cell transplant.

This clonotype was observed at least ten times. V is TRBV7-3 and J is TRBJ1-5, with D uncertain. CDR3 length: 14 residues. V was cut by 0 bases and J by 9 bases, with 12 bases left in between. From germline, CDR1 is SGHTA and CDR2 FQGTGA. The CDR3 region is CASSLTGPGSPQHF. The CDR3 DNA is TGTGCCAGCAGCTTAACAGGACCGGGGTCGCCCCAGCATTTT.

There are many counts of this clonotype. The chain recombines TRBV7-9 with TRBJ2-5; D is uncertain. The CDR3 has 15 residues. CDR1 is SEHNR and CDR2 is FQNEAQ in the germline V gene (reference sequence). V gave up 1 base and J gave up 0 bases, with 9 bases separating them. The DNA of the CDR3 is TGTGCCAGCAGCTTAGGATCTTCGTACCAAGAGACCCAGTACTTC. Translated, it gives CASSLGSSYQETQYF.

This clonotype was found a few times. J is TRBJ2-5 and V is TRBV7-9, with D unclear. V was shortened by 2 bases and J by 0 bases, with 10 bases between the two germline ends. The germline CDR1 and CDR2 sequences are SEHNR and FQNEAQ (reference sequence). The CDR3 is made up of 15 amino acids. Here the CDR3 reads CASSLTALYQETQYF. The DNA for the CDR3 is TGTGCCAGCAGCTTAACGGCATTGTACCAAGAGACCCAGTACTTC. The full variable domain, its missing parts supplied by reference TRBV7-9 and TRBJ2-5, is DTGVSQNPRHKITKRGQNVTFRCDPISEHNRLYWYRQTLGQGPEFLTYFQNEAQLEKSRLLSDRFSAERPKGSFSTLEIQRTEQGDSAMYLCASSLTALYQETQYFGPGTRLLVL.

The chain couples TRBV29-1 to TRBJ2-3, with TRBD2 matching 13 bases. Germline lookup yields CDR1 SQVTM and CDR2 ANQGSEA. The trim removed 5 bases at V and 7 bases at J, leaving 3 bases unmatched. This CDR3 is built from 13 residues. This CDR3 is CSVWTSGRNTQYF. DNA of the CDR3: TGCAGCGTTTGGACTAGCGGGAGAAATACGCAGTATTTT.

This clonotype was observed at least ten times. The chain is built from TRBV12-3 or TRBV12-4 and TRBJ2-7; 7 positions agree with TRBD2. J was trimmed by 4 bases and V by 2 bases; bases with no gene match: 8. There are 15 residues in the CDR3. CDR3 nucleotides: TGTGCCAGCAGTTTAATGGGAGGGTTGGCGTACGAGCAGTACTTC. As protein: CASSLMGGLAYEQYF.

This clonotype appeared many times. The chain recombines TRBV7-8 with TRBJ2-2; TRBD2 aligns across 8 bases. Per the germline V gene, CDR1 is SGHVS and CDR2 is FQNEAQ. Trimming at V came to 1 base and at J to 2 bases, leaving 3 bases not matched to a gene. This CDR3 comprises 16 residues. The CDR3 region has the DNA TGTGCCAGCAGCTTAGTAGCGGGGATTAACACCGGGGAGCTGTTTTTT. Amino acid sequence: CASSLVAGINTGELFF.

This clonotype was counted ten times or more. The rearrangement uses TRBV30 and TRBJ2-5, with D hard to call. Germline values: CDR1 GTSNPN, CDR2 SVGIG (reference sequence). The V and J ends lost 6 bases and 2 bases respectively, with 10 bases between them. CDR3 length equals 12 residues. The CDR3 spells CACGRTQETQYF. CDR3 sequence (DNA): TGTGCCTGCGGACGTACACAAGAGACCCAGTACTTC. Looking up the rest from reference TRBV30 and TRBJ2-5 gives the full variable domain: SQTIHQWPATLVQPVGSPLSLECTVEGTSNPNLYWYRQAAGRGLQLLFYSVGIGQISSEVPQNLSASRPQDRQFILSSKKLLLSDSGFYLCACGRTQETQYFGPGTRLLVL.

In its sample, this clonotype was seen many times. This chain links TRBV7-2 with TRBJ2-7, with D uncertain. Germline loops: CDR1 SGHTA, CDR2 FQGNSA. Trimming cost V 0 bases and J 12 bases, with 12 bases left between them. There are 12 residues in the CDR3. The CDR3 nucleotides are TGTGCCAGCAGCTTAGCGCCAAGGGATATGTACTTC. Translating gives CASSLAPRDMYF.

The chain joins TRBV5-1 to TRBJ1-1, with TRBD1 as a possible D gene (5 bases). This CDR3 comprises 14 residues. The germline V gene has CDR1 SGHRS and CDR2 YFSETQ. Trimming took off 1 base at V and 5 bases at J, with 12 bases between the two ends. CDR3 in DNA: TGCGCCAGCAGCTTGAGCCAGGGTTCGACTGAAGCTTTCTTT. Translating gives CASSLSQGSTEAFF.

Details on this clonotype: A single base separates this from a much larger clone, so it may be a read error. The genes are TRBV3-1 and TRBJ1-5; possibly TRBD1 for D (5 bases). CDR1 and CDR2 (germline): LGHDT, YNNKEL (reference sequence). The CDR3 extends over 18 amino acids. The DNA of the CDR3 is TGTGCCCGCAGTCGATGGGACTCCCTCGTTGGGGTAACTCAGCCCCAGCATTTT. Residues: CARSRWDSLVGVTQPQHF. The full variable domain, rest sourced from reference TRBV3-1 and TRBJ1-5, is DTAVSQTPKYLVTQMGNDKSIKCEQNLGHDTMYWYKQDSKKFLKIMFSYNNKELIINETVPNRFSPKSPDKAHLNLHINSLELGDSAVYFCARSRWDSLVGVTQPQHFGDGTRLSIL.

There are many counts of this clonotype. The J gene is TRBJ2-7, the V gene TRBV12-3 or TRBV12-4; 10 bases fit TRBD1. CDR3 length: 14 residues. V lost 4 bases and J lost 2; bases outside the gene matches: 2. The CDR3 DNA follows: TGTGCCAGCAGTTCGGGACAGGGGCCCTACGAGCAGTACTTC. It codes for CASSSGQGPYEQYF.

This clonotype appeared many times. This chain joins TRBV28 and TRBJ1-5; 8 bases align to TRBD1. V lost 0 bases to trimming and J lost 12 bases; unmatched junction nucleotides: 10. Germline V gene data show CDR1 as MDHEN and CDR2 as SYDVKM. The CDR3 covers 15 residues. The CDR3 region is CASSLWVQGAQCQHF. Here the CDR3 DNA reads TGTGCCAGCAGTTTATGGGTCCAGGGGGCTCAGTGCCAGCATTTT.

This clonotype has ten or more counts. This rearrangement joins TRBV12-3 or TRBV12-4 to TRBJ2-7, with a possible D match to TRBD1 (6 bases). This CDR3 region has 15 residues. V lost 0 bases to trimming and J lost 2 bases, with 11 bases between them. This chain's CDR3 is CASSLAQGRAYEQYF. In DNA, the CDR3 is TGTGCCAGCAGTTTAGCGCAGGGGCGAGCCTACGAGCAGTACTTC.

The table lists this clonotype with a few counts. This rearrangement joins TRBV29-1 to TRBJ2-1, with D perhaps matching TRBD2 (5 bases). V lost 5 bases to trimming and J lost 7 bases, with 18 bases between them. The CDR3 covers 14 residues. Germline assignment: CDR1 SQVTM and CDR2 ANQGSEA. The CDR3 is CSVLDRGSGNEQFF. In DNA, the CDR3 is TGCAGCGTTCTCGATCGCGGGTCTGGGAATGAGCAGTTCTTC.

Worth noting for this clonotype: Since a much larger clone is just one base distant, this may be a read error. The chain employs TRBV18 and TRBJ1-5, with 7 bases lining up with TRBD1. This CDR3 has 17 residues. J lost 5 bases, V lost 2 bases, and 12 bases had no gene match. Germline lookup yields CDR1 KGHSH and CDR2 LQKENI. CDR3 sequence: CASSPGAEQGHYQPQHF. CDR3 in DNA: TGTGCCAGCTCACCAGGAGCCGAACAGGGGCATTATCAGCCCCAGCATTTT.

This clonotype occurred a few times. The genes are TRBV2 and TRBJ1-5; weak D call: TRBD1 (6 bases). V lost 5 bases, J lost 4 bases, and 15 bases lay in between. The CDR3 length is 15 residues. The germline V gene has CDR1 SNHLY and CDR2 FYNNEI. CDR3 residues: CASSNRQVSNQPQHF. DNA for the CDR3: TGTGCCAGCAGTAATAGACAGGTCTCAAATCAGCCCCAGCATTTT.

CDR3 residues: CASSVSTAVGIQYF. In DNA form, the CDR3 reads TGTGCCAGCAGCGTATCCACGGCGGTGGGCATTCAGTACTTC. This sequence joins TRBV9 and TRBJ2-4; no clear D. Germline V gene sequence: CDR1 SGDLS, CDR2 YYNGEE. V gave up 1 base and J gave up 9 bases, with 14 bases separating them. The CDR3 is 14 amino acids.

This clonotype was detected many times. This chain links TRBV28 with TRBJ2-1; D unresolved. The germline V gene has CDR1 MDHEN and CDR2 SYDVKM. There are 15 residues in the CDR3. V dropped 6 bases and J dropped 5 bases, with 17 bases sitting between them. DNA for the CDR3: TGTGCCAGCAGCCTCATAGCTCCGTGGGACAATGAGCAGTTCTTC. It is translated as CASSLIAPWDNEQFF.

This clonotype came up many times. V is TRBV29-1 and J is TRBJ2-1; the match to TRBD1 covers 9 bases. This CDR3 spans 16 amino acids. V dropped 6 bases and J dropped 1; count of bases not matched to a gene: 10. Per germline, CDR1 SQVTM and CDR2 ANQGSEA. In DNA, the CDR3 is TGCAGCGTCCTAGACAGGGGGGATAAGTCCTACAATGAGCAGTTCTTC. Encoded protein: CSVLDRGDKSYNEQFF.

This clonotype was seen ten or more times. The V call is TRBV4-3, the J call TRBJ2-7; 9 bases agree with TRBD2. This CDR3 has 17 residues. After removal of 1 base from V and 4 bases from J, the junction contained 11 bases not matched to a gene. Germline V gene sequence: CDR1 LGHNA, CDR2 YSLEER. CDR3 region: CASSQGLAGEEEYEQYF. The CDR3 DNA is TGCGCCAGCAGCCAAGGGTTAGCGGGAGAGGAGGAGTACGAGCAGTACTTC.

This clonotype was observed a few times. The genes are TRBV6-2 or TRBV6-3 and TRBJ2-7; D perhaps matches TRBD2 (6 bases). Germline assignment: CDR1 MNHEY and CDR2 SVGEGT. V was clipped by 3 bases and J by 3 bases, with 18 bases between them. The CDR3 contains 16 residues. The CDR3 region is CASSYSSSVSGYEQYF. The CDR3 region has the DNA TGTGCCAGCAGTTATTCCTCTAGCGTGTCGGGCTACGAGCAGTACTTC.

This clonotype was counted at least ten times. The V and J genes are TRBV29-1 and TRBJ1-2; D call uncertain. Trimming shortened V by 4 bases and J by 2 bases, and 11 bases separated the two germline ends. Looked up from germline, CDR1 is SQVTM and CDR2 is ANQGSEA. This CDR3 has 13 residues. CDR3 sequence: CSVGGVMNYGYTF. For the CDR3, the DNA is TGCAGCGTTGGCGGGGTGATGAACTATGGCTACACCTTC.

The sample holds many counts of this clonotype. The V and J genes are TRBV4-3 and TRBJ2-5; no clear D. The CDR3 runs to 16 residues. V shed 0 bases and J shed 5 bases, with 16 bases lying between them. The germline V gene encodes CDR1 LGHNA and CDR2 YSLEER. CDR3 amino acids: CASSQDLGSVVETQYF. Here the CDR3 DNA reads TGCGCCAGCAGCCAAGATCTGGGCTCGGTGGTGGAGACCCAGTACTTC.

V and J are TRBV5-1 and TRBJ1-1, with 10 positions matching TRBD1. Germline V gives CDR1 SGHRS, CDR2 YFSETQ. V was pared by 2 bases and J by 1 base, with 5 bases of the junction left unmatched. This CDR3 is built from 16 residues. This CDR3 reads CASSFTGTGANTEAFF. CDR3 in DNA: TGCGCCAGCAGCTTTACCGGGACAGGGGCGAACACTGAAGCTTTCTTT.